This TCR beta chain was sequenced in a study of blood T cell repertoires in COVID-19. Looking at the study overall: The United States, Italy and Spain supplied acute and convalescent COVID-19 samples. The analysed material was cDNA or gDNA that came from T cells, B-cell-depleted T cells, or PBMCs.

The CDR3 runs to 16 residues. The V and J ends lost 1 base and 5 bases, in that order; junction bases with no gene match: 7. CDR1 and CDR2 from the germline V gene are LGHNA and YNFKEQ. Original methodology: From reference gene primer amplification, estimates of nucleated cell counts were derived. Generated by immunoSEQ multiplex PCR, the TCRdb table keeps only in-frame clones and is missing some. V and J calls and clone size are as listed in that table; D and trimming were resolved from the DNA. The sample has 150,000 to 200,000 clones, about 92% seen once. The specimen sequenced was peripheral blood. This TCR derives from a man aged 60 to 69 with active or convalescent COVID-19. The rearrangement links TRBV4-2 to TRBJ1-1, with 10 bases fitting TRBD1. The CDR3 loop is CASSQGQGAGLTEAFF. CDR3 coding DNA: TGTGCCAGCAGCCAAGGACAGGGGGCAGGATTGACTGAAGCTTTCTTT.